Here is one T cell receptor beta chain with its context. Method: immunoSEQ multiplex PCR; TCRdb's copy keeps in-frame clones and lacks some. In the table there are 300,000 to 350,000 clones, 70% to 80% of which are singletons. This record belongs to a study of cytotoxic CD8 clonotypes in ibrutinib-treated CLL. Study context: The patient breakdown showed roughly ten relapsed/refractory and some 16 treatment-naive cases, with under 18 IGHV unmutated. Results showed some 24 partial and 2 complete responses; following median approximately 68 months, approximately 15 remained remitted, around twelve advanced.

V was shortened by 1 base and J by 0 bases, with 2 bases between the two germline ends. The CDR3 is made up of 13 amino acids. Germline loops: CDR1 SGDLS, CDR2 YYNGEE. The starting material was PBMCs, obtained before ibrutinib treatment. The chain links TRBV9 to TRBJ1-3; D is unresolved. This sequence was found in a human donor with chronic lymphocytic leukemia. CDR3 nucleotide sequence: TGTGCCAGCAGCGTAAGCTCTGGAAACACCATATATTTT. Its protein is CASSVSSGNTIYF.